Below, 26 T cell receptor beta chains from the same sample are listed, as sequenced in a study of cytomegalovirus exposure and HLA in healthy donors. The primer mix had 60 Vbeta and 13 Jbeta primers. Sequenced by immunoSEQ multiplex PCR; TCRdb stores in-frame clones only, minus some. The data hold around 80,000 clones, with roughly 65% observed a single time. The sample consisted of PBMCs. The receptor set was obtained from a male donor in good health and CMV-seropositive.

This sequence joins TRBV5-4 and TRBJ2-3; D might be TRBD1 (6 bases). The CDR3 sequence is 15 residues long. From germline, CDR1 is SGHNT and CDR2 YYREEE (reference sequence). The ends were cut back, 4 bases at V and 2 bases at J, with 14 bases in the middle. CDR3 in amino acids: CASSPLGGITDTQYF. CDR3 nucleotides: TGTGCCAGCAGCCCCCTAGGGGGAATCACAGATACGCAGTATTTT.

The rearrangement links TRBV7-2 to TRBJ2-5, with D possibly TRBD1 on 5 matching bases. The CDR3 sequence is 13 residues long. The ends were cut back, 1 base at V and 4 bases at J, with 7 bases in the middle. The V gene's germline CDR1 is SGHTA and CDR2 FQGNSA. CDR3 nucleotide sequence: TGTGCCAGCAGCTTAGGCAGGGTAGAGACCCAGTACTTC. Its translation: CASSLGRVETQYF.

The genes are TRBV5-6 and TRBJ1-6, with 8 bases identical to TRBD1. Germline V gene lookup returns CDR1 SGHDT and CDR2 YYEEEE. The J segment lost 8 bases and the V segment lost 0 bases, leaving 4 bases of the junction unmatched. The CDR3 sequence is 15 residues long. CDR3 protein: CASSLGQGWDSPLHF. CDR3 nucleotide sequence: TGTGCCAGCAGCTTGGGACAGGGGTGGGATTCACCCCTCCACTTT.

This chain joins TRBV2 and TRBJ2-3; TRBD1 agrees at 8 bases. V was pared by 5 bases and J by 5 bases, with 15 bases of the junction left unmatched. CDR1 is SNHLY and CDR2 is FYNNEI in the germline V gene. The CDR3 runs 17 residues. The CDR3 DNA reads as TGTGCCAGCAGTACACCGGCGGGGCAGGGGGCCGGAGATACGCAGTATTTT. This gives the protein CASSTPAGQGAGDTQYF.

In its sample, this clone was seen a few times. V and J are TRBV7-2 and TRBJ1-5; D remains unclear. The CDR3 covers 15 residues. Germline V lookup: CDR1 SGHTA, CDR2 FQGNSA. With 8 bases removed from V and 1 base from J, the gap between germline ends came to 15 bases. CDR3 nucleotides: TGTGCCAGCGCGCGGGAGGGCCTCAGCAATCAGCCCCAGCATTTT. Translating gives CASAREGLSNQPQHF.

In this sample, this clone turned up a few times. Sequence at one end of the junction differs from germline and may be a read error. The gene calls are TRBV7-7 and TRBJ2-5; 12 bases align to TRBD1. The CDR3 loop spans 15 amino acids. CDR1 and CDR2 (germline): SSHAT, FNYEAQ (reference sequence). CDR3 sequence reads: CASSSGQGARETQYF. CDR3 coding DNA: TGTGCTAGCAGCTCGGGACAGGGGGCTAGGGAGACCCAGTACTTC.

This clone was picked up a small number of times. The chain recombines TRBV7-6 with TRBJ2-1; tentatively, D is TRBD2 (5 bases). This CDR3 is built from 12 residues. CDR1 SGHVS and CDR2 FNYEAQ come from the germline V gene. Trimming removed 1 base at V and 10 bases at J, with 8 bases between. CDR3 sequence (DNA): TGTGCCAGCAGCTTAGGGGGAGAAGAGCAGTTCTTC. Encoded protein: CASSLGGEEQFF.

This clone was seen more than once but under ten times. Other nucleotide sequences from this sample produce the same CDR3. The rearrangement joins TRBV15 to TRBJ1-1, with D possibly TRBD1 on 6 matching bases. V gave up 1 base and J gave up 5 bases, with 11 bases separating them. Per the germline V gene, CDR1 is LNHNV and CDR2 is YYDKDF (reference sequence). CDR3 length equals 14 residues. CDR3 nucleotide sequence: TGTGCCACCAGCAGAGGGCAGGGGAGAACTGAAGCTTTCTTT. As protein: CATSRGQGRTEAFF.

J is TRBJ1-1 and V is TRBV11-1; D gene ambiguous. The CDR3 extends over 13 amino acids. Germline V lookup: CDR1 SGHAT, CDR2 FQDESV (reference sequence). Deletions cut 2 bases from V and 3 bases from J, with 7 bases between. This CDR3 reads CASSLSRYTEAFF. CDR3 DNA sequence: TGTGCCAGCAGCTTAAGCAGGTACACTGAAGCTTTCTTT.

This clone was observed once. The V call is TRBV20-1, the J call TRBJ1-2, with a possible D match to TRBD1 (5 bases). The V gene's germline CDR1 is DFQATT and CDR2 SNEGSKA (reference sequence). V lost 5 bases to trimming and J lost 8 bases, with 6 bases between them. The CDR3 loop spans 9 amino acids. As DNA, the CDR3 is TGCAGTGCTCCAGGGGGCTACACCTTC. Translated, it gives CSAPGGYTF.

This clone came up once. The chain has TRBV2 and TRBJ2-7, with a weak D call TRBD1 (6 bases). The germline gives CDR1 SNHLY, CDR2 FYNNEI. The CDR3 totals 13 residues. V shed 2 bases and J shed 1 base, with 6 bases lying between them. CDR3 DNA sequence: TGTGCCAGCAGTGAACAGGGGTCCTACGAGCAGTACTTC. This translates into CASSEQGSYEQYF.

By frequency in the sample, this clone is medium-sized (0.01 to 0.1%). The chain has TRBV19 and TRBJ2-7; TRBD1 matches at 7 bases. Per the germline V gene, CDR1 is LNHDA and CDR2 is SQIVND (reference sequence). This CDR3 is 11 amino acids long. V shed 11 bases and J 3 bases; nucleotides not matched to a gene: 4. DNA for the CDR3: TGTGCCTGTGGACAGGACTACGAGCAGTACTTC. The encoded protein is CACGQDYEQYF.

The chain is built from TRBV29-1 and TRBJ2-2; weak D call: TRBD1 (7 bases). V was clipped by 6 bases and J by 3 bases, with 11 bases between them. The germline V gene encodes CDR1 SQVTM and CDR2 ANQGSEA. The CDR3 runs to 13 residues. CDR3 amino acids: CSVRDSHTGELFF. CDR3 sequence (DNA): TGCAGCGTGCGGGACAGCCACACCGGGGAGCTGTTTTTT.

The chain couples TRBV19 to TRBJ2-7; 10 nucleotides match TRBD1. CDR1 is LNHDA and CDR2 is SQIVND in the germline V gene (reference sequence). The CDR3 has 13 amino acids. Trimming at V came to 8 bases and at J to 0 bases, leaving 1 base not matched to a gene. CDR3 region: CASRTGGSYEQYF. The CDR3 region has the DNA TGTGCCAGTCGGACAGGGGGCTCCTACGAGCAGTACTTC.

The chain is built from TRBV9 and TRBJ2-7; 7 bases match TRBD1. Germline loops: CDR1 SGDLS, CDR2 YYNGEE. V shed 0 bases and J 5 bases; nucleotides not matched to a gene: 8. This CDR3 contains 15 residues. The CDR3: CASSVGGTARNEQYF. The CDR3 region has the DNA TGTGCCAGCAGCGTAGGAGGGACAGCGCGCAACGAGCAGTACTTC.

This clone turned up a few times. The chain carries TRBV19 and TRBJ1-5, with D hard to call. CDR3 length: 14 amino acids. Germline CDR1 is LNHDA and CDR2 is SQIVND (reference sequence). V was shortened by 0 bases and J by 6 bases, with 9 bases between the two germline ends. The CDR3 DNA reads TGTGCCAGTAGTATAGACGGGGTCAGTCAGCCCCAGCATTTT. Translated: CASSIDGVSQPQHF.

This sequence joins TRBV6-5 and TRBJ2-7; 8 bases map to TRBD2. CDR1 is MNHEY and CDR2 is SVGAGI in the germline V gene. This CDR3 is 15 amino acids long. V lost 7 bases to trimming and J lost 3 bases; unmatched junction nucleotides: 11. The CDR3 sequence is CASTRGGALYYEQYF. CDR3 nucleotide sequence: TGTGCCAGCACCCGGGGGGGGGCCCTTTACTACGAGCAGTACTTC.

The chain is built from TRBV7-8 and TRBJ2-7, with D unresolved. The CDR3 is 13 amino acids. Between the trimmed V and J ends, which lost 3 bases and 2 bases, there was a span of 8 bases. From germline, CDR1 is SGHVS and CDR2 FQNEAQ. CDR3: CASSLGDAYEQYF. CDR3 nucleotide sequence: TGTGCCAGCAGCTTGGGCGACGCCTACGAGCAGTACTTC.

J is TRBJ2-7 and V is TRBV5-4, with 10 nucleotides matching TRBD2. After removal of 3 bases from V and 3 bases from J, the junction contained 15 bases not matched to a gene. Looked up from germline, CDR1 is SGHNT and CDR2 is YYREEE (reference sequence). The CDR3 sequence is 18 residues long. For the CDR3, the DNA is TGTGCCAGCAGCTCGGGGGTGGCTAGCGGGAGAACGTTCTACGAGCAGTACTTC. This codes for CASSSGVASGRTFYEQYF.

The gene calls are TRBV5-6 and TRBJ1-1, with D possibly being TRBD1 (5 bases). V was trimmed by 6 bases and J by 0 bases, leaving 15 bases between them. Germline V CDR1 and CDR2: SGHDT, YYEEEE. The CDR3 totals 15 residues. CDR3 in amino acids: CASTLGGGMNTEAFF. The CDR3, as DNA: TGTGCCAGCACCCTGGGGGGTGGAATGAACACTGAAGCTTTCTTT.

V and J are TRBV5-4 and TRBJ1-4; TRBD1 is a possible D gene (6 bases). This CDR3 region has 15 residues. V was shortened by 1 base and J by 10 bases, with 17 bases between the two germline ends. Germline-derived CDR1 and CDR2 are SGHNT and YYREEE (reference sequence). The CDR3 region has the DNA TGTGCCAGCAGCTTGCAGGGGCCGGCAGATGGAAAACTGTTTTTT. Translating it yields CASSLQGPADGKLFF.

The rearrangement uses TRBV10-3 and TRBJ2-7, with D maybe TRBD1 (5 bases). The CDR3 covers 18 residues. Germline V gene sequence: CDR1 ENHRY, CDR2 SYGVKD. Trimming shortened V by 2 bases and J by 0 bases, and 20 bases separated the two germline ends. CDR3 protein: CAISEVGWGRTNSYEQYF. The CDR3 DNA follows: TGTGCCATCAGTGAGGTAGGATGGGGCAGGACGAACTCCTACGAGCAGTACTTC.

The rearrangement uses TRBV6-5 and TRBJ2-1, with D possibly being TRBD2 (5 bases). V was cut by 6 bases and J by 9 bases, with 15 bases left in between. This CDR3 is 13 amino acids long. Germline V gene data show CDR1 as MNHEY and CDR2 as SVGAGI. CDR3 in amino acids: CASSQDGIGEQFF. CDR3 coding DNA: TGTGCCAGCAGCCAAGACGGGATCGGTGAGCAGTTCTTC.

The gene calls are TRBV28 and TRBJ1-1, with 8 bases matching TRBD1. CDR1 and CDR2 from the germline V gene are MDHEN and SYDVKM. CDR3 length equals 14 residues. V lost 4 bases, J lost 0 bases, and 1 base stayed unmatched. The CDR3 bases are TGTGCCAGCAGTTCAGGGGGCATGAACACTGAAGCTTTCTTT. This codes for CASSSGGMNTEAFF.

This clone was detected only a few times. V is TRBV5-5 and J is TRBJ2-7, with D maybe TRBD1 (5 bases). The V gene's germline CDR1 is SGHKS and CDR2 YYEKEE (reference sequence). Trimming took off 4 bases at V and 0 bases at J, with 14 bases between the two ends. The CDR3 spans 15 residues. The DNA for the CDR3 is TGTGCCAGCAGCCCCAGGAAGACAGTCTCCTACGAGCAGTACTTC. The encoded protein is CASSPRKTVSYEQYF.

The genes are TRBV28 and TRBJ2-7; 10 nucleotides align to TRBD1. Germline V gene lookup returns CDR1 MDHEN and CDR2 SYDVKM. The CDR3 extends over 14 amino acids. The V gene end was trimmed by 10 bases and the J gene end by 3 bases; junction bases not matched to a gene: 9. CDR3 bases: TGTGCCACCCGGACAGGGGGTATCGGCTACGAGCAGTACTTC. The encoded protein is CATRTGGIGYEQYF.